This T cell receptor beta chain was recorded in a study of patients and donors after allogeneic stem cell transplantation. TCRdb used MiXCR to reprocess the RT-PCR reads, holding one entry per CDR3 protein. The table has 150,000 to 200,000 distinct CDR3 sequences, about 32% seen once. This clonotype was obtained from a human donor who was either an allogeneic HSCT recipient or a stem cell or donor lymphocyte infusion donor (not recorded which). It is not recorded whose cells these are; they may come from a transplant donor. The sample consisted of blood, either unsorted or a sorted T cell fraction (not recorded which).

CDR3: CASSERTTEAFF. The CDR3 bases are TGTGCCAGCTCAGAGCGGACTACTGAAGCTTTCTTT. The chain combines TRBV18 with TRBJ1-1; no firm D call. Germline-derived CDR1 and CDR2 are KGHSH and LQKENI. This CDR3 spans 12 amino acids. Between the trimmed V and J ends, which lost 5 bases and 5 bases, there was a span of 9 bases.